This T cell receptor (beta chain) was identified during a study of OX40 agonist ivuxolimab in advanced cancers. This table comes from immunoSEQ multiplex PCR, and its TCRdb copy is limited to in-frame clones, with some not included. Of tens of thousands of clones in the sample, 75% to 85% were seen once. The V segment lost 0 bases and the J segment 5 bases; nucleotides outside the gene matches: 6. The germline gives CDR1 LGHNA, CDR2 YSLEER. The length of the CDR3 is 15 residues. This clone was seen more than once but under ten times. Its antigen remains unidentified. Study results and limitations: Some of the lowest clonal expansion was seen in partial responders at 0.1-3.0 mg/kg.

Here the sequenced sample was CD4+ or CD8+ T cells sorted from blood, taken in a trial of the OX40 agonist ivuxolimab. J is TRBJ1-2 and V is TRBV4-3; 7 nucleotides agree with TRBD1. The sequence came from an adult with an advanced solid tumor such as melanoma, head and neck, liver or kidney cancer. The CDR3 is CASSQDGTVTYGYTF. The DNA for the CDR3 is TGCGCCAGCAGCCAAGACGGGACAGTAACGTATGGCTACACCTTC.